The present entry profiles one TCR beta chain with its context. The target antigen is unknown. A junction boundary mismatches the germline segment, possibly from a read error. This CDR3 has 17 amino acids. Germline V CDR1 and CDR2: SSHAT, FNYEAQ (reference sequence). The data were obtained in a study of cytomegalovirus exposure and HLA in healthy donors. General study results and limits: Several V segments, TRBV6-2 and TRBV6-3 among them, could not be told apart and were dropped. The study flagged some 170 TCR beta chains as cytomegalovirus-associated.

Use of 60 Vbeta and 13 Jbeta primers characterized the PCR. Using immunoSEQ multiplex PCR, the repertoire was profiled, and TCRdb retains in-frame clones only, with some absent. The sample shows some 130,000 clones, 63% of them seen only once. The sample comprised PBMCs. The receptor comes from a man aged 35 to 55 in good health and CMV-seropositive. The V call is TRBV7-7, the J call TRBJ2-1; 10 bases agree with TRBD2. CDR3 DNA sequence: TGTGCTAGCAGCTTAGGTTCAGCGGGAGGGCCCGGAAATGAGCAGTTCTTC. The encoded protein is CASSLGSAGGPGNEQFF.